This T cell receptor beta chain was documented in a study of blood T cell repertoires in COVID-19. In the study overall: From T cells, B-cell-depleted T cells, or PBMCs came the material, which was cDNA or gDNA.

TCRdb keeps only in-frame clones here, not all; method: immunoSEQ multiplex PCR. The sample yields about 15,000 clones, roughly 79% seen once. This CDR3 has 19 residues. V lost 2 bases to trimming and J lost 0 bases; unmatched junction nucleotides: 8. Per the germline V gene, CDR1 is LGHDT and CDR2 is YNNKEL (reference sequence). The sequenced material came from peripheral blood. V usage is TRBV3-1 (or the pseudogene TRBV3-2) and J usage is TRBJ2-2; 11 nucleotides line up with TRBD1. This sequence was found in a man aged 70-80 years with active or convalescent COVID-19. In DNA form, the CDR3 reads TGTGCCAGCAGCCAACCCAATGGACAGGGGGCGCCGAACACCGGGGAGCTGTTTTTT. It yields the protein CASSQPNGQGAPNTGELFF.